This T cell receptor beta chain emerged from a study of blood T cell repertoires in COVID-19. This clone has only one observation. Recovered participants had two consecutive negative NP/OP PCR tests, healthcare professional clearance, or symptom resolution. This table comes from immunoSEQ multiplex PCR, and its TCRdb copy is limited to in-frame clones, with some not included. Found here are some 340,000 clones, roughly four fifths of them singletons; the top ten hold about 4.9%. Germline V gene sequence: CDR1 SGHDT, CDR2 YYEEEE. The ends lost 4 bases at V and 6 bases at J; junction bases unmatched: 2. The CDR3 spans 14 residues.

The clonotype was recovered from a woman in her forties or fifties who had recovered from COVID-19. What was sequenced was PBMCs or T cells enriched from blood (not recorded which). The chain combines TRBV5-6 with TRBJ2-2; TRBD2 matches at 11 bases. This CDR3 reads CASSQGLAAGELFF. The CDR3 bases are TGTGCCAGCAGCCAGGGACTAGCGGCCGGGGAGCTGTTTTTT. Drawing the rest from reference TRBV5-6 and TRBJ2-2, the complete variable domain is DAGVTQSPTHLIKTRGQQVTLRCSPKSGHDTVSWYQQALGQGPQFIFQYYEEEERQRGNFPDRFSGHQFPNYSSELNVNALLLGDSALYLCASSQGLAAGELFFGEGSRLTVL.